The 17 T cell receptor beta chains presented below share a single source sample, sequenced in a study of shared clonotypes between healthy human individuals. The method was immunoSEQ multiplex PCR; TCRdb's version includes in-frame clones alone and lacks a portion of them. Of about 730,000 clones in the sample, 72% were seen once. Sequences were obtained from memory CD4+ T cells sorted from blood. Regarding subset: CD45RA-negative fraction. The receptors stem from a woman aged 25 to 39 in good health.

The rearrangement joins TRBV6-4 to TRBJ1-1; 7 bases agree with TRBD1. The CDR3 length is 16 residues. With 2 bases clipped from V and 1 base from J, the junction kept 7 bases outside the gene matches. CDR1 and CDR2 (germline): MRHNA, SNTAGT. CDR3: CASSDGTTGANTEAFF. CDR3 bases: TGTGCCAGCAGTGACGGTACAACAGGGGCGAACACTGAAGCTTTCTTT.

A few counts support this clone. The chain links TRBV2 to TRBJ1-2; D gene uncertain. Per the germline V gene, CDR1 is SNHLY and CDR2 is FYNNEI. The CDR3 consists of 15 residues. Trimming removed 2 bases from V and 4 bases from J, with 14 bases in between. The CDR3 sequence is CASSEITDPIYGYTF. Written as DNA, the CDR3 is TGTGCCAGCAGTGAAATCACGGATCCCATCTATGGCTACACCTTC.

Written as DNA, the CDR3 is TGTGCCAGCAGTTTAGGGCGGGCGGGAAACTTAGGCTACACCTTC. It encodes CASSLGRAGNLGYTF. The genes are TRBV28 and TRBJ1-2; unclear D gene. The CDR3 length is 15 residues. The V and J ends lost 2 bases and 8 bases respectively, with 18 bases between them. The V gene's germline CDR1 is MDHEN and CDR2 SYDVKM.

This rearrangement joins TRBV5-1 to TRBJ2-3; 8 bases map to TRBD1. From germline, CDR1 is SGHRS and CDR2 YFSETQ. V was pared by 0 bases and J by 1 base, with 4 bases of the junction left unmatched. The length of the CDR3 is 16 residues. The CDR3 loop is CASSLGQGPGTDTQYF. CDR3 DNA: TGCGCCAGCAGCTTGGGACAGGGGCCAGGCACAGATACGCAGTATTTT.

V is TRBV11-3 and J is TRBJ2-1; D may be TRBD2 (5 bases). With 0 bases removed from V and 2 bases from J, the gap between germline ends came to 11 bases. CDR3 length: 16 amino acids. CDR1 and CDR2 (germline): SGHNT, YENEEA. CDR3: CASSLEGRRPYNEQFF. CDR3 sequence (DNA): TGTGCCAGCAGCTTAGAGGGCCGGAGGCCCTACAATGAGCAGTTCTTC.

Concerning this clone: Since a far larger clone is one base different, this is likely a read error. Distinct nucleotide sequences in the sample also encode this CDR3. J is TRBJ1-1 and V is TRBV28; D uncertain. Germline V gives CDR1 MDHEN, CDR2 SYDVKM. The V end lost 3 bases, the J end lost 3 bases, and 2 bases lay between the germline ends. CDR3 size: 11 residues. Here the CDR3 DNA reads TGTGCCAGCAGTTTCTACACTGAAGCTTTCTTT. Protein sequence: CASSFYTEAFF.

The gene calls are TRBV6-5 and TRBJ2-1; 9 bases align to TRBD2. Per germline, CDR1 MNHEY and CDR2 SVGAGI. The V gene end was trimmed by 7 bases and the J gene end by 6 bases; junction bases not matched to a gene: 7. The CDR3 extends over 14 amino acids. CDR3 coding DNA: TGTGCCAGCAATGAGGGACTAGCTTCCAATGAGCAGTTCTTC. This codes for CASNEGLASNEQFF.

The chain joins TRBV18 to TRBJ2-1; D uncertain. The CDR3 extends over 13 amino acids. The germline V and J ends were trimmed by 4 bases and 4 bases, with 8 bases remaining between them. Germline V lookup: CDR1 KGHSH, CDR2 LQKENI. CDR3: CASSQAVYNEQFF. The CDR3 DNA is TGTGCCAGCTCACAGGCAGTTTACAATGAGCAGTTCTTC.

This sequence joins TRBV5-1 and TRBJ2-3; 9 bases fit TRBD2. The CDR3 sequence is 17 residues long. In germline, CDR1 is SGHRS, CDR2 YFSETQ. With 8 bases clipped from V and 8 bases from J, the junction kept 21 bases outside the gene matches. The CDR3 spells CASTTGTSTLGGGTQYF. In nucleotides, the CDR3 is TGCGCCAGTACGACCGGGACTAGCACCTTGGGGGGTGGTACGCAGTATTTT.

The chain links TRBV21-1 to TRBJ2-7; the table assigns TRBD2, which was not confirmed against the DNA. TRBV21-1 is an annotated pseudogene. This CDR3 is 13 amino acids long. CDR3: CASTPGLTYEQYF. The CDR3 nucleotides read TGTGCCAGCACCCCGGGTTTGACCTACGAGCAGTACTTC.

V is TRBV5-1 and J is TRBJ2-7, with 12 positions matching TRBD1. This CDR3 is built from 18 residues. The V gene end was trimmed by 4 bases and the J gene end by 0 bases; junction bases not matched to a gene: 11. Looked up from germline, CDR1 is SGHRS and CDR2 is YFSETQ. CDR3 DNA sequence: TGCGCCAGCAGCGCCCGGGACAGGGGGCGCGGCCCCTCCTACGAGCAGTACTTC. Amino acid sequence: CASSARDRGRGPSYEQYF.

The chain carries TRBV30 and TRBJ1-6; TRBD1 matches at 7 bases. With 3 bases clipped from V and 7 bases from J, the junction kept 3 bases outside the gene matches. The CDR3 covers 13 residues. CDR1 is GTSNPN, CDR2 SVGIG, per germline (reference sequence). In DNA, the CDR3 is TGTGCCTGGAGCCGGGACAGAAATTCACCCCTCCACTTT. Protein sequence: CAWSRDRNSPLHF.

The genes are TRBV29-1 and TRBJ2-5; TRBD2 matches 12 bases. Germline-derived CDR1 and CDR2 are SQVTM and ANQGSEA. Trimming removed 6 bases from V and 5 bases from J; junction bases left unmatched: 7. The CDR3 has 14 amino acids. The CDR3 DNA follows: TGCAGCGTCATCTCTAGCGGGAGGGGGGAGACCCAGTACTTC. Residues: CSVISSGRGETQYF.

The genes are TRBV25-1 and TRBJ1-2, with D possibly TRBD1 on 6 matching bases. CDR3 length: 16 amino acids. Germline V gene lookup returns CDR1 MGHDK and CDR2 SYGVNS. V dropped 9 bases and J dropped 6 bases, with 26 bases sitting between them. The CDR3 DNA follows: TGTGCCAGGCTAAAATCCCCGGGAGGGGGGATCAATGGCTACACCTTC. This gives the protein CARLKSPGGGINGYTF.

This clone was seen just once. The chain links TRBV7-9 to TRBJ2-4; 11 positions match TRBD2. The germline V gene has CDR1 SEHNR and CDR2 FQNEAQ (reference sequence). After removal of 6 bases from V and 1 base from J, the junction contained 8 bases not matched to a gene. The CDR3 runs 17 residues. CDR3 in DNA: TGTGCCAGCAGGTCATCTAGCGGGAGGATGGCCAAAAACATTCAGTACTTC. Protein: CASRSSSGRMAKNIQYF.

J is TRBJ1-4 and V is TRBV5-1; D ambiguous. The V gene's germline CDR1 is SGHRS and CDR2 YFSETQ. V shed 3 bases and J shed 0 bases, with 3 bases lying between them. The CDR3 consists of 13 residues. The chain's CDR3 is CASSSSTNEKLFF. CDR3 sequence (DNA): TGCGCCAGCAGCTCGTCAACTAATGAAAAACTGTTTTTT.

CDR3 sequence reads: CASSPGGSSYNEQFF. As DNA, the CDR3 is TGTGCCAGCAGCCCGGGCGGTAGCTCCTACAATGAGCAGTTCTTC. The chain carries TRBV6-5 and TRBJ2-1; D gene uncertain. The V gene lost 6 bases and the J gene lost 0 bases, with 12 bases spanning the gap. Germline values: CDR1 MNHEY, CDR2 SVGAGI. The CDR3 consists of 15 residues.